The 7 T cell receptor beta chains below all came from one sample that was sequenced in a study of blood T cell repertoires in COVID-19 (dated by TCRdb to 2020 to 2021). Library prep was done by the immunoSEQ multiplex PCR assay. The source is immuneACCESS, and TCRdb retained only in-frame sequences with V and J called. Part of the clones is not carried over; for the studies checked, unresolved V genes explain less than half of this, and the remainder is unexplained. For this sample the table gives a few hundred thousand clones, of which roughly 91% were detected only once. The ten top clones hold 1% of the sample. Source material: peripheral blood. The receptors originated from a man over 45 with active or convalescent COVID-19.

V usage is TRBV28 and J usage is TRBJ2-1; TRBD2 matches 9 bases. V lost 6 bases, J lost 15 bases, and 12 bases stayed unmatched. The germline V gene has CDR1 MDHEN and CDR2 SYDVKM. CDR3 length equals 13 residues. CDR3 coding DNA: TGTGCCAGCAGCCGCCCCCTAGCGGGGACGCCGTTCTTC. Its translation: CASSRPLAGTPFF.

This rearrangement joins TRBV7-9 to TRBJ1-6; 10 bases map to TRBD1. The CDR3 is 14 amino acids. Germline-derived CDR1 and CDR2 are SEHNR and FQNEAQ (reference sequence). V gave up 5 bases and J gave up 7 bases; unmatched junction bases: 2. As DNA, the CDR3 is TGTGCCAGCAGCCGGGGACAGGGGAATTCACCCCTCCACTTT. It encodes CASSRGQGNSPLHF.

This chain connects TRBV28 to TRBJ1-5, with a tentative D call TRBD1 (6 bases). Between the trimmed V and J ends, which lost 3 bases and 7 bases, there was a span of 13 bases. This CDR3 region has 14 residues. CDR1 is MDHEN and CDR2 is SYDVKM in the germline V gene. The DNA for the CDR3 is TGTGCCAGCAGTTTCGTACAGGGTGACCAGCCCCAGCATTTT. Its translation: CASSFVQGDQPQHF.

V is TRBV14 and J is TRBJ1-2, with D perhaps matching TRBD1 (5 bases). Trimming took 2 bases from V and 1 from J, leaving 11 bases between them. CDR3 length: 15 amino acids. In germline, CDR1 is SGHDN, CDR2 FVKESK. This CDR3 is CASSQRGFDNYGYTF. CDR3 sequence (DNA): TGTGCCAGCAGCCAAAGGGGCTTCGATAACTATGGCTACACCTTC.

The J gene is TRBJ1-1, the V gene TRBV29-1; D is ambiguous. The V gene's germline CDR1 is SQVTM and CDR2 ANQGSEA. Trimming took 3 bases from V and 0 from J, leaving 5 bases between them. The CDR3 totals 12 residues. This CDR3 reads CSVEEVNTEAFF. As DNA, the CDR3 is TGCAGCGTTGAGGAGGTGAACACTGAAGCTTTCTTT.

The DNA for the CDR3 is TGTGCCAGCAGCTTATATACTAGCGGGAGAGATGAGCAGTTCTTC. This sequence encodes CASSLYTSGRDEQFF. The chain couples TRBV7-3 to TRBJ2-1, with 11 bases fitting TRBD2. Trimming at V came to 2 bases and at J to 8 bases, leaving 5 bases not matched to a gene. Germline V gene sequence: CDR1 SGHTA, CDR2 FQGTGA. This CDR3 contains 15 residues.

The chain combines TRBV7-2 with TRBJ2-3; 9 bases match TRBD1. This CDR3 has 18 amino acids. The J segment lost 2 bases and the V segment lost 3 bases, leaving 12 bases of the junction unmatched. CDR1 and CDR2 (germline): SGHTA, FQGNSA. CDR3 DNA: TGTGCCAGCAGCTTGGTCGTTGGAGGGACAGGGATCACAGATACGCAGTATTTT. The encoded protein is CASSLVVGGTGITDTQYF. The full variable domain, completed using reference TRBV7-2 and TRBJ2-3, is GAGVSQSPSNKVTEKGKDVELRCDPISGHTALYWYRQSLGQGLEFLIYFQGNSAPDKSGLPSDRFSAERTGGSVSTLTIQRTQQEDSAVYLCASSLVVGGTGITDTQYFGPGTRLTVL.